Listed here are 30 T cell receptor beta chains from one sample, sequenced in a study of T cells in Graves' hyperthyroidism and ophthalmopathy. Amplified TCR beta CDR3 regions derived from RNA transcripts. During a first-round RT-PCR of the TCR CDR3, the HTBI primer set was used. From the multiplex PCR reads, TCRdb called clonotypes with MiXCR, one entry per CDR3 protein. There are more than 550,000 distinct CDR3 sequences in the sample; 45% occur only once, and approximately 6.8% lies in the top ten. The material sequenced was peripheral blood or thyroid tissue (not recorded which). The receptor set was obtained from an adult man with Graves' disease, either hyperthyroidism or ophthalmopathy (not recorded which).

In this sample, this clonotype turned up many times. The chain couples TRBV29-1 to TRBJ2-7; 9 positions match TRBD1. CDR1 is SQVTM, CDR2 ANQGSEA, per germline. With V trimmed by 6 bases and J by 6 bases, 9 bases remained unmatched. This CDR3 has 13 residues. The CDR3 sequence is CSVAGQGAGEQYF. The DNA for the CDR3 is TGCAGCGTCGCGGGACAGGGAGCGGGCGAGCAGTACTTC.

This clonotype has more than one count but fewer than ten. The chain couples TRBV20-1 to TRBJ2-7; either TRBD1 or TRBD2 may fit D (5 bases each). This CDR3 has 15 residues. Deletions cut 3 bases from V and 3 bases from J, with 18 bases between. The V gene's germline CDR1 is DFQATT and CDR2 SNEGSKA (reference sequence). The CDR3: CSASPSPGRIYEQYF. CDR3 nucleotide sequence: TGCAGTGCTAGTCCTTCCCCGGGACGGATCTACGAGCAGTACTTC.

This rearrangement joins TRBV20-1 to TRBJ1-1, with a weak D call TRBD1 (6 bases). In germline, CDR1 is DFQATT, CDR2 SNEGSKA (reference sequence). The CDR3 is 14 residues long. Trimming shortened V by 5 bases and J by 1 base, and 14 bases separated the two germline ends. CDR3 nucleotides: TGCAGTGCTGATGACAGGACCCGGAACACTGAAGCTTTCTTT. Protein sequence: CSADDRTRNTEAFF.

The chain uses TRBV9 and TRBJ1-6; tentative D call: TRBD1 (5 bases). CDR1 is SGDLS and CDR2 is YYNGEE in the germline V gene. With 1 base removed from V and 10 bases from J, the gap between germline ends came to 15 bases. The CDR3 runs 15 residues. The CDR3 loop reads CASSVSPQGGSPLHF. The CDR3 DNA reads TGTGCCAGCAGCGTAAGCCCTCAGGGAGGCTCACCCCTCCACTTT.

The rearrangement links TRBV6-5 to TRBJ1-2; 8 nucleotides line up with TRBD1. V trimming: 7 bases; J trimming: 4 bases; junction bases outside the gene matches: 8. Germline CDR1 and CDR2: MNHEY and SVGAGI. This CDR3 has 14 amino acids. CDR3 protein: CASNPQGAGYGYTF. Written as DNA, the CDR3 is TGTGCCAGCAATCCCCAGGGGGCCGGCTATGGCTACACCTTC.

The genes are TRBV5-1 and TRBJ1-1; D call uncertain. Trimming cost V 4 bases and J 7 bases, with 8 bases left between them. CDR3 length: 11 residues. Germline CDR1 and CDR2: SGHRS and YFSETQ. The CDR3 DNA is TGCGCCAGCAGCCCGTCGGGTGAAGCTTTCTTT. Protein product: CASSPSGEAFF.

The chain combines TRBV7-2 with TRBJ1-5, with D possibly matching TRBD1 (6 bases). This CDR3 region has 15 residues. Germline V CDR1 and CDR2: SGHTA, FQGNSA. Deletions cut 4 bases from V and 7 bases from J, with 17 bases between. In DNA, the CDR3 is TGTGCCAGCAGCTGGACAGCGGCCTACGAGCAGCCCCAGCATTTT. Protein product: CASSWTAAYEQPQHF. The whole variable domain, filled in from reference TRBV7-2 and TRBJ1-5, reads GAGVSQSPSNKVTEKGKDVELRCDPISGHTALYWYRQSLGQGLEFLIYFQGNSAPDKSGLPSDRFSAERTGGSVSTLTIQRTQQEDSAVYLCASSWTAAYEQPQHFGDGTRLSIL.

In nucleotides, the CDR3 is TGTGCCAGCTCACCAACCGGGACACTCAATTCACCCCTCCACTTT. This sequence encodes CASSPTGTLNSPLHF. This sequence joins TRBV2 and TRBJ1-6, with a tentative D call TRBD1 (6 bases). CDR3 length equals 15 residues. Germline CDR1 and CDR2: SNHLY and FYNNEI. V shed 8 bases and J shed 7 bases, with 18 bases lying between them.

This clonotype came up once. This rearrangement joins TRBV24-1 to TRBJ1-5; 8 bases match TRBD1. Trimming removed 0 bases from V and 11 bases from J; junction bases left unmatched: 11. The CDR3 consists of 16 residues. Germline V gene lookup returns CDR1 KGHDR and CDR2 SFDVKD. CDR3 loop: CATSDLTDRVGETQHF. For the CDR3, the DNA is TGTGCCACCAGTGATTTGACGGACAGGGTCGGGGAGACCCAGCATTTT.

The chain recombines TRBV10-3 with TRBJ1-5, with TRBD1 as a possible D gene (5 bases). The length of the CDR3 is 12 residues. Germline values: CDR1 ENHRY, CDR2 SYGVKD. CDR3 amino acids: CAYQGSNQPQHF. The CDR3, as DNA: TGTGCTTACCAGGGTTCCAATCAGCCCCAGCATTTT.

V usage is TRBV19 and J usage is TRBJ2-6; the match to TRBD2 covers 7 bases. The CDR3 spans 16 residues. The V segment lost 3 bases and the J segment 0 bases; nucleotides outside the gene matches: 2. Germline loops: CDR1 LNHDA, CDR2 SQIVND (reference sequence). CDR3 nucleotides: TGTGCCAGTAGTATGCGGGACTACTCTGGGGCCAACGTCCTGACTTTC. This gives the protein CASSMRDYSGANVLTF.

This clonotype has just a few counts. The chain employs TRBV5-6 and TRBJ1-1; 7 bases are shared with TRBD1. The ends lost 6 bases at V and 9 bases at J; junction bases unmatched: 5. This CDR3 region has 11 residues. Germline V lookup: CDR1 SGHDT, CDR2 YYEEEE. This chain's CDR3 is CASTAGGKAFF. The DNA for the CDR3 is TGTGCCAGCACCGCAGGGGGTAAAGCTTTCTTT. Drawing the rest from reference TRBV5-6 and TRBJ1-1, the complete variable domain is DAGVTQSPTHLIKTRGQQVTLRCSPKSGHDTVSWYQQALGQGPQFIFQYYEEEERQRGNFPDRFSGHQFPNYSSELNVNALLLGDSALYLCASTAGGKAFFGQGTRLTVV.

The chain has TRBV6-5 and TRBJ1-5, with a tentative D call TRBD1 (6 bases). Germline CDR1 reads MNHEY; CDR2 reads SVGAGI. The V end lost 1 base, the J end lost 5 bases, and 21 bases lay between the germline ends. The CDR3 totals 18 residues. The CDR3 loop is CASSYFPPRQGRHQPQHF. The CDR3 region has the DNA TGTGCCAGCAGTTACTTCCCACCGAGGCAGGGGAGGCATCAGCCCCAGCATTTT.

The V gene is TRBV7-4, the J gene TRBJ1-1; D not resolved. Trimming removed 5 bases from V and 1 base from J, with 23 bases in between. Germline-derived CDR1 and CDR2 are SGHVT and SQSDAQ. The CDR3 totals 18 residues. This CDR3 reads CASSPRAEGGSSNTEAFF. CDR3 nucleotide sequence: TGTGCCAGCAGCCCCCGGGCAGAGGGTGGCAGCTCGAACACTGAAGCTTTCTTT.

The CDR3 nucleotides read TGCGCCAGCAGCATCGGCCGGACAGGGTGGGATACCACTCGCTACGAGCAGTACTTC. This codes for CASSIGRTGWDTTRYEQYF. The rearrangement joins TRBV5-1 to TRBJ2-7; 8 bases match TRBD1. Per germline, CDR1 SGHRS and CDR2 YFSETQ. The CDR3 is 19 amino acids. With 4 bases clipped from V and 3 bases from J, the junction kept 21 bases outside the gene matches.

Comment on this clonotype: The CDR3 does not close with the conserved phenylalanine or tryptophan, likely indicating a read error. The chain employs TRBV7-9 and TRBJ2-7; perhaps TRBD1 as D (6 bases). The CDR3 loop spans 14 amino acids. The germline V gene has CDR1 SEHNR and CDR2 FQNEAQ (reference sequence). Between the trimmed V and J ends, which lost 4 bases and 3 bases, there was a span of 13 bases. The CDR3 sequence is CASSSPGQSYEQYL. The CDR3 DNA follows: TGTGCCAGCAGCTCCCCTGGACAGAGCTACGAGCAGTACCTC.

In this sample, this clonotype turned up once. This chain links TRBV6-5 with TRBJ1-1; 8 bases are a match to TRBD1. The germline V gene has CDR1 MNHEY and CDR2 SVGAGI. The junction had 6 bases not matched to a gene; V was cut back by 2 bases and J by 4 bases. This CDR3 has 15 residues. The CDR3 spells CASSYLYRGITEAFF. The DNA for the CDR3 is TGTGCCAGCAGTTACCTGTACAGGGGGATCACTGAAGCTTTCTTT.

The CDR3 region has the DNA TGTGCCAGCAGCCAGAATCCAGGGGGCGGGGGTGAAAAACTGTTTTTT. Translated, it gives CASSQNPGGGGEKLFF. V and J are TRBV11-2 and TRBJ1-4, with TRBD1 identical over 8 bases. Losses at the gene ends were 5 bases for V and 7 bases for J; bases not matched to a gene: 12. CDR3 length equals 16 residues. CDR1 is SGHAT and CDR2 is FQNNGV in the germline V gene.

The chain joins TRBV20-1 to TRBJ2-2, with TRBD2 matching 10 bases. This CDR3 contains 14 residues. Per the germline V gene, CDR1 is DFQATT and CDR2 is SNEGSKA (reference sequence). V dropped 2 bases and J dropped 6; count of bases not matched to a gene: 3. CDR3 DNA: TGCAGTGCTAGAAGCGGGGGGGATGCCGGGGAGCTGTTTTTT. Translation gives CSARSGGDAGELFF.

About this clonotype: One base away lies a much larger clone, so this may be a sequencing read error. This sequence joins TRBV29-1 and TRBJ1-2, with TRBD1 as a possible D gene (5 bases). The germline V gene has CDR1 SQVTM and CDR2 ANQGSEA. The V and J ends lost 7 bases and 3 bases respectively, with 15 bases between them. The CDR3 spans 13 residues. Written as DNA, the CDR3 is TGCAGCGCCGGGGGTTTAGGGGACTATGGCTACACCTTC. It translates to CSAGGLGDYGYTF.

This clonotype occurred many times. The chain links TRBV9 to TRBJ2-6; 9 positions agree with TRBD2. Germline lookup yields CDR1 SGDLS and CDR2 YYNGEE. The CDR3 consists of 18 residues. V was clipped by 0 bases and J by 4 bases; unmatched bases: 8. The CDR3 DNA is TGTGCCAGCAGCGTAGGCCTCGGCGGGGGGGCGGGGGCCAACGTCCTGACTTTC. It yields the protein CASSVGLGGGAGANVLTF. Filled out from reference TRBV9 and TRBJ2-6, the complete variable domain reads DSGVTQTPKHLITATGQRVTLRCSPRSGDLSVYWYQQSLDQGLQFLIQYYNGEERAKGNILERFSAQQFPDLHSELNLSSLELGDSALYFCASSVGLGGGAGANVLTFGAGSRLTVL.

This clonotype appeared many times. The chain uses TRBV2 and TRBJ1-5; D may be TRBD1 (6 bases). CDR1 SNHLY and CDR2 FYNNEI come from the germline V gene. The CDR3 has 14 amino acids. The V end lost 6 bases, the J end lost 4 bases, and 13 bases lay between the germline ends. This CDR3 is CASRLYTGNQPQHF. The CDR3, as DNA: TGTGCCAGCAGACTTTATACAGGGAATCAGCCCCAGCATTTT.

The V and J genes are TRBV7-8 and TRBJ2-5; 8 bases match TRBD2. There are 15 residues in the CDR3. Losses at the gene ends were 8 bases for V and 1 base for J; bases not matched to a gene: 9. Looked up from germline, CDR1 is SGHVS and CDR2 is FQNEAQ. The chain's CDR3 is CASSGGLLVQETQYF. CDR3 in DNA: TGTGCCAGCTCGGGAGGGCTACTGGTCCAAGAGACCCAGTACTTC.

This clonotype was counted between two and nine times. The chain is built from TRBV5-1 and TRBJ1-2; TRBD1 agrees at 9 bases. The CDR3 contains 14 residues. Losses at the gene ends were 4 bases for V and 8 bases for J; bases not matched to a gene: 9. Germline loops: CDR1 SGHRS, CDR2 YFSETQ. The CDR3 DNA reads TGCGCCAGCAGCGCCGGGGACAGGGCCTTGGGCTACACCTTC. It translates to CASSAGDRALGYTF.

This clonotype was detected many times. The DNA for the CDR3 is TGCAGTGCCGCCGGGGGACACGAGCAGTACTTC. Translation: CSAAGGHEQYF. The gene calls are TRBV20-1 and TRBJ2-7; maybe TRBD2 (6 bases). CDR1 is DFQATT and CDR2 is SNEGSKA in the germline V gene (reference sequence). V was shortened by 6 bases and J by 5 bases, with 11 bases between the two germline ends. The CDR3 contains 11 residues.

This clonotype showed up many times. The chain combines TRBV2 with TRBJ1-1; D gene unclear. The length of the CDR3 is 16 residues. CDR1 is SNHLY and CDR2 is FYNNEI in the germline V gene. V lost 10 bases and J lost 0, with 21 bases in between. CDR3 amino acids: CAITWTGYPLNTEAFF. In DNA, the CDR3 is TGTGCCATCACCTGGACCGGTTATCCCCTGAACACTGAAGCTTTCTTT.

There are a few counts of this clonotype. The chain employs TRBV20-1 and TRBJ1-1, with 12 bases aligning to TRBD1. Per the germline V gene, CDR1 is DFQATT and CDR2 is SNEGSKA (reference sequence). V was pared by 5 bases and J by 8 bases, with 12 bases of the junction left unmatched. This CDR3 region has 15 residues. CDR3 nucleotide sequence: TGCAGTGCTCCAGGGACAGGGGGCGAGGGAGAGGAAGCTTTCTTT. Encoded protein: CSAPGTGGEGEEAFF.

This chain joins TRBV7-9 and TRBJ1-6; 7 bases match TRBD1. With V trimmed by 3 bases and J by 10 bases, 9 bases remained unmatched. The V gene's germline CDR1 is SEHNR and CDR2 FQNEAQ (reference sequence). The CDR3 has 15 residues. The CDR3 nucleotides read TGTGCCAGCAGCTTTGACGGCCAGGGGGGGTCACCCCTCCACTTT. Its translation: CASSFDGQGGSPLHF.

The J gene is TRBJ1-4, the V gene TRBV6-4; D call uncertain. Per the germline V gene, CDR1 is MRHNA and CDR2 is SNTAGT. The CDR3 totals 16 residues. V lost 1 base and J lost 1, with 10 bases in between. The CDR3 reads CASSDFTDGTNEKLFF. CDR3 DNA: TGTGCCAGCAGTGACTTCACGGACGGAACTAATGAAAAACTGTTTTTT.

This chain links TRBV24-1 with TRBJ2-5; TRBD1 might be the D (6 bases). Between the trimmed V and J ends, which lost 4 bases and 3 bases, there was a span of 20 bases. Germline V gene data show CDR1 as KGHDR and CDR2 as SFDVKD. The CDR3 consists of 17 residues. CDR3 DNA: TGTGCCACCAGTGAAGGGGCGGGCCTCGGGGACAAAGAGACCCAGTACTTC. Translating gives CATSEGAGLGDKETQYF.